This T cell receptor beta chain was recorded in a study of cytomegalovirus exposure and HLA in healthy donors. Regarding the study as a whole: The authors enumerated some 170 TCR beta chains as linked to cytomegalovirus.

Comments on this clone: The target antigen is unknown.

Vbeta (60) and Jbeta (13) primers were used in the PCR. Generated by immunoSEQ multiplex PCR, the TCRdb table keeps only in-frame clones and is missing some. The sample carries hundreds of thousands of clones, roughly 80% recorded once. This CDR3 region has 13 residues. Germline V lookup: CDR1 MNHNS, CDR2 SASEGT. V was clipped by 8 bases and J by 1 base, with 12 bases between them. This sequence was found in a middle-aged man in good health and CMV-seropositive. Sequenced input: PBMCs. The chain employs TRBV6-1 and TRBJ2-7; tentatively, D is TRBD1 (6 bases). The CDR3 sequence: CASHIQGSYEQYV. The CDR3 region has the DNA TGTGCCAGCCACATACAGGGTTCCTACGAGCAGTACGTC.